One sample yielded the 23 T cell receptor beta chains listed below, sequenced in a study of neurological immune-mediated disorders. TCRdb reprocessed the 5' RACE reads with MiXCR, giving one entry per CDR3 protein. The top ten hold about 9.3% of the sample, which has under 35,000 distinct CDR3 sequences, approximately 1.5% seen once. The sample consisted of PBMCs. Every receptor here comes from a woman in her twenties or thirties with multiple sclerosis.

The sample holds many counts of this clonotype. Here the CDR3 reads CASSYGDMNTEAFF. CDR3 in DNA: TGTGCCAGCAGTTACGGGGACATGAACACTGAAGCTTTCTTT. The V and J genes are TRBV6-2 or TRBV6-3 and TRBJ1-1; possible D gene TRBD1, 6 bases. V was shortened by 2 bases and J by 0 bases, with 7 bases between the two germline ends. The CDR3 sequence is 14 residues long. CDR1 is MNHEY and CDR2 is SVGEGT in the germline V gene.

In this sample, this clonotype turned up many times. V and J are TRBV9 and TRBJ1-3; D is undetermined. CDR3 length: 16 residues. CDR1 and CDR2 from the germline V gene are SGDLS and YYNGEE. With 0 bases removed from V and 0 bases from J, the gap between germline ends came to 10 bases. This CDR3 reads CASSVVPSSSGNTIYF. The CDR3 DNA follows: TGTGCCAGCAGCGTAGTACCGTCGTCCTCTGGAAACACCATATATTTT.

This clonotype was found many times. The chain joins TRBV29-1 to TRBJ2-7, with D tentatively TRBD1 (5 bases). The V end lost 6 bases, the J end lost 7 bases, and 13 bases lay between the germline ends. CDR1 SQVTM and CDR2 ANQGSEA come from the germline V gene. This CDR3 comprises 11 residues. As DNA, the CDR3 is TGCAGCGTAGAGACAGCCTCTGAGCAGTACTTC. Its protein is CSVETASEQYF.

This clonotype was detected many times. The chain uses TRBV4-1 and TRBJ2-3; 8 bases agree with TRBD2. CDR1 and CDR2 (germline): MGHRA, YSYEKL. The CDR3 is made up of 15 amino acids. V trimming: 7 bases; J trimming: 4 bases; junction bases outside the gene matches: 10. The CDR3 sequence is CASTLRGSGADTQYF. The CDR3 DNA reads TGCGCCAGCACCCTCCGGGGTAGCGGGGCAGATACGCAGTATTTT.

This clonotype was recorded many times. The chain carries TRBV9 and TRBJ2-7, with 12 bases matching TRBD1. The CDR3 loop spans 15 amino acids. The ends lost 4 bases at V and 8 bases at J; junction bases unmatched: 10. The V gene's germline CDR1 is SGDLS and CDR2 YYNGEE. The CDR3 protein is CASSPSGTGGNQQYF. The CDR3 DNA follows: TGTGCCAGCAGCCCATCCGGGACAGGGGGCAATCAGCAGTACTTC.

This clonotype was detected many times. This chain connects TRBV5-1 to TRBJ2-1; the match to TRBD2 covers 9 bases. This CDR3 is built from 15 residues. J lost 5 bases, V lost 0 bases, and 3 bases had no gene match. Germline values: CDR1 SGHRS, CDR2 YFSETQ. The CDR3 reads CASSLVLAGHNEQFF. The DNA for the CDR3 is TGCGCCAGCAGCTTGGTCCTAGCGGGGCACAATGAGCAGTTCTTC.

By its share, this clonotype is medium-sized. The V gene is TRBV9, the J gene TRBJ2-3; 9 bases agree with TRBD2. The V gene end was trimmed by 2 bases and the J gene end by 2 bases; junction bases not matched to a gene: 3. The CDR3 has 15 amino acids. Germline CDR1 is SGDLS and CDR2 is YYNGEE. In DNA, the CDR3 is TGTGCCAGCAGCGTGGCGGGGGGGATCACAGATACGCAGTATTTT. This gives the protein CASSVAGGITDTQYF.

The sample holds many counts of this clonotype. This chain connects TRBV20-1 to TRBJ2-3; 10 bases agree with TRBD2. Germline loops: CDR1 DFQATT, CDR2 SNEGSKA (reference sequence). V lost 8 bases to trimming and J lost 12 bases; unmatched junction nucleotides: 14. The CDR3 totals 13 residues. CDR3 sequence: CSTIQRGGRSQYF. In DNA, the CDR3 is TGCAGTACAATCCAGCGGGGGGGCCGATCACAGTATTTT.

The table lists this clonotype with many counts. The chain combines TRBV20-1 with TRBJ2-4, with D perhaps matching TRBD1 (5 bases). Trimming removed 3 bases at V and 2 bases at J, with 14 bases between. The CDR3 consists of 15 residues. In germline, CDR1 is DFQATT, CDR2 SNEGSKA (reference sequence). CDR3 nucleotides: TGCAGTGCTAGGCACCTCAGGGAATCCAAAAACATTCAGTACTTC. It translates to CSARHLRESKNIQYF.

Ten or more counts support this clonotype. This chain connects TRBV21-1 to TRBJ1-1. TRBV21-1 is tagged as a pseudogene. The CDR3 has 12 residues. The CDR3 spells CASSKGGIEAFF. The CDR3 DNA is TGTGCCAGCAGCAAGGGCGGGATAGAAGCTTTCTTT.

This clonotype was counted at least ten times. The V gene is TRBV6-1, the J gene TRBJ1-4; D unclear. From germline, CDR1 is MNHNS and CDR2 SASEGT. Between the trimmed V and J ends, which lost 6 bases and 8 bases, there was a span of 10 bases. The length of the CDR3 is 12 residues. The CDR3: CASSPSGEKLFF. The CDR3 region has the DNA TGTGCCAGCAGCCCAAGTGGGGAAAAACTGTTTTTT.

This clonotype has a count of ten or more. V and J are TRBV2 and TRBJ2-1; 10 bases are a match to TRBD1. Germline CDR1 is SNHLY and CDR2 is FYNNEI. The CDR3 runs 15 residues. Trimming took 7 bases from V and 5 from J; bases not matched to a gene: 8. This chain's CDR3 is CASTYGQGVNNEQFF. The DNA of the CDR3 is TGTGCCAGCACATATGGACAGGGGGTCAACAATGAGCAGTTCTTC.

This clonotype came up many times. The J gene is TRBJ2-6, the V gene TRBV21-1. TRBV21-1 is marked as a pseudogene. This CDR3 comprises 14 residues. As DNA, the CDR3 is TGTGCCAGCAGCGGTCTCTCTGGGGCCAACGTCCTGACTTTC. This translates into CASSGLSGANVLTF.

This clonotype appeared many times. The rearrangement links TRBV20-1 to TRBJ1-1; no firm D call. The germline V gene has CDR1 DFQATT and CDR2 SNEGSKA (reference sequence). The CDR3 length is 14 residues. Deletions cut 3 bases from V and 5 bases from J, with 16 bases between. The DNA of the CDR3 is TGCAGTGCTAGTGGAGGTAGAAGAACAACTGAAGCTTTCTTT. Amino acid sequence: CSASGGRRTTEAFF.

This clonotype was recorded at least ten times. The chain recombines TRBV5-1 with TRBJ1-2; 7 bases align to TRBD1. The length of the CDR3 is 14 residues. V shed 0 bases and J 5 bases; nucleotides not matched to a gene: 4. The germline V gene has CDR1 SGHRS and CDR2 YFSETQ. For the CDR3, the DNA is TGCGCCAGCAGCTTGGCCCGACAGGGATATGGCTACACCTTC. As protein: CASSLARQGYGYTF.

This clonotype was seen many times. The V gene is TRBV7-2, the J gene TRBJ2-1, with 11 nucleotides matching TRBD2. The V and J ends lost 2 bases and 10 bases, in that order; junction bases with no gene match: 4. Germline V gene sequence: CDR1 SGHTA, CDR2 FQGNSA. This CDR3 spans 14 amino acids. CDR3 region: CASSLRRTSGEQFF. The CDR3 DNA follows: TGTGCCAGCAGCTTAAGAAGGACTAGCGGGGAGCAGTTCTTC.

This clonotype has ten or more counts. The V and J genes are TRBV20-1 and TRBJ1-1; 9 nucleotides match TRBD1. Looked up from germline, CDR1 is DFQATT and CDR2 is SNEGSKA (reference sequence). V lost 7 bases to trimming and J lost 7 bases; unmatched junction nucleotides: 7. This CDR3 is built from 12 residues. The CDR3 DNA reads as TGCAGTGGTAACAGGGGGCGGGATGAAGCTTTCTTT. As protein: CSGNRGRDEAFF.

This clonotype was picked up many times. This rearrangement joins TRBV5-1 to TRBJ1-5; D ambiguous. The germline V gene encodes CDR1 SGHRS and CDR2 YFSETQ. This CDR3 comprises 13 residues. V lost 3 bases and J 5 bases, leaving 9 bases between the germline ends. CDR3 sequence (DNA): TGCGCCAGCAGCTCCGGTGTGGATCAGCCCCAGCATTTT. This gives the protein CASSSGVDQPQHF.

This clonotype was counted ten times or more. One junction end disagrees with the germline gene, perhaps due to a read error. This chain joins TRBV3-1 and TRBJ1-4, with 9 positions matching TRBD1. This CDR3 is built from 17 residues. The germline gives CDR1 LGHDT, CDR2 YNNKEL (reference sequence). The CDR3 DNA reads as TGTGCCAGCAGTCAAGACCTAGGAGCCGGGACAGGGAAAAAACTGTTTTTT. Its translation: CASSQDLGAGTGKKLFF.

This clonotype was counted ten times or more. The rearrangement joins TRBV6-5 to TRBJ1-5; 8 positions match TRBD1. The CDR3 totals 14 residues. In germline, CDR1 is MNHEY, CDR2 SVGAGI. Germline trimming cut 6 bases from V and 4 bases from J; bases unmatched to any gene: 5. The CDR3, as DNA: TGTGCCAGCAGCTTGGACAGGGTGAATCAGCCCCAGCATTTT. Translating it yields CASSLDRVNQPQHF.

This clonotype was seen repeatedly, ten times or more. The chain couples TRBV7-8 to TRBJ2-1; D unresolved. The ends were cut back, 1 base at V and 2 bases at J, with 3 bases in the middle. The germline gives CDR1 SGHVS, CDR2 FQNEAQ. The length of the CDR3 is 13 residues. The CDR3 DNA reads TGTGCCAGCAGCTTAGGACCCTACAATGAGCAGTTCTTC. Encoded protein: CASSLGPYNEQFF.

There are many counts of this clonotype. This sequence joins TRBV25-1 and TRBJ2-1; TRBD2 agrees at 7 bases. Losses at the gene ends were 4 bases for V and 5 bases for J; bases not matched to a gene: 5. From germline, CDR1 is MGHDK and CDR2 SYGVNS. The CDR3 consists of 14 residues. The CDR3 DNA reads as TGTGCCAGCAGTGTAGCTAGCGGAAACAATGAGCAGTTCTTC. Its protein product is CASSVASGNNEQFF. The full variable domain, rest sourced from reference TRBV25-1 and TRBJ2-1, is EADIYQTPRYLVIGTGKKITLECSQTMGHDKMYWYQQDPGMELHLIHYSYGVNSTEKGDLSSESTVSRIRTEHFPLTLESARPSHTSQYLCASSVASGNNEQFFGPGTRLTVL.

This clonotype showed up many times. This chain links TRBV7-2 with TRBJ1-5; a weak D match, TRBD1 (5 bases). Per the germline V gene, CDR1 is SGHTA and CDR2 is FQGNSA. This CDR3 is 16 amino acids long. V shed 1 base and J shed 1 base, with 11 bases lying between them. The CDR3 sequence is CASSLEFGGSNQPQHF. CDR3 DNA: TGTGCCAGCAGCTTAGAGTTCGGGGGGAGCAATCAGCCCCAGCATTTT. Supplemented by reference TRBV7-2 and TRBJ1-5, the full variable domain reads GAGVSQSPSNKVTEKGKDVELRCDPISGHTALYWYRQSLGQGLEFLIYFQGNSAPDKSGLPSDRFSAERTGGSVSTLTIQRTQQEDSAVYLCASSLEFGGSNQPQHFGDGTRLSIL.